A single sample is the source of the 16 T cell receptor beta chains below, sequenced in a study of identifying expanded T cells in peripheral blood. Sequenced by immunoSEQ multiplex PCR; TCRdb stores in-frame clones only, minus some. This table has about 94,000 clones, roughly 90% appearing once. Sequenced material: blood. These receptors were taken from a person aged 18-70 years in good health.

V usage is TRBV6-6 and J usage is TRBJ1-2, with a possible D match to TRBD1 (5 bases). Germline V CDR1 and CDR2: MNHNY, SVGAGI (reference sequence). V lost 4 bases and J 2 bases, leaving 11 bases between the germline ends. The CDR3 runs to 14 residues. Here the CDR3 DNA reads TGTGCCAGCAGTTCGGAGGGACCAAACTATGGCTACACCTTC. As protein: CASSSEGPNYGYTF.

The V and J genes are TRBV5-1 and TRBJ2-3; D might be TRBD1 (6 bases). Between the trimmed V and J ends, which lost 2 bases and 3 bases, there was a span of 10 bases. The V gene's germline CDR1 is SGHRS and CDR2 YFSETQ. The CDR3 has 14 amino acids. Here the CDR3 reads CASSFVGATDTQYF. In DNA, the CDR3 is TGCGCCAGCAGCTTCGTGGGGGCAACAGATACGCAGTATTTT.

Only one count was recorded for this clone. V and J are TRBV2 and TRBJ1-1, with no clear D. Germline V gene lookup returns CDR1 SNHLY and CDR2 FYNNEI. The CDR3 runs 13 residues. V was trimmed by 7 bases and J by 2 bases, leaving 11 bases between them. The CDR3 region is CASTPGFNTEAFF. The CDR3 DNA reads as TGTGCCAGCACCCCGGGCTTCAACACTGAAGCTTTCTTT.

The chain carries TRBV19 and TRBJ2-3; tentatively, D is TRBD1 or TRBD2 (6 bases each). The CDR3 covers 15 residues. V dropped 4 bases and J dropped 0 bases, with 11 bases sitting between them. Germline V gene data show CDR1 as LNHDA and CDR2 as SQIVND (reference sequence). CDR3 coding DNA: TGTGCCAGTAGTAAGGGGGGCGTCAGCACAGATACGCAGTATTTT. Protein product: CASSKGGVSTDTQYF.

The CDR3 DNA reads TGCAGCGGTGGTAGTCAGGGGCAGCCCCAGCATTTT. Its translation is CSGGSQGQPQHF. The chain joins TRBV29-1 to TRBJ1-5, with D possibly being TRBD1 (6 bases). Germline V gene sequence: CDR1 SQVTM, CDR2 ANQGSEA. Deletions cut 7 bases from V and 7 bases from J, with 14 bases between. The CDR3 loop spans 12 amino acids. The entire variable domain, with the rest obtained from reference TRBV29-1 and TRBJ1-5, is as follows: SAVISQKPSRDICQRGTSLTIQCQVDSQVTMMFWYRQQPGQSLTLIATANQGSEATYESGFVIDKFPISRPNLTFSTLTVSNMSPEDSSIYLCSGGSQGQPQHFGDGTRLSIL.

This sequence joins TRBV15 and TRBJ2-7, with 7 positions matching TRBD2. The trim removed 6 bases at V and 5 bases at J, leaving 10 bases unmatched. The CDR3 totals 14 residues. The germline V gene has CDR1 LNHNV and CDR2 YYDKDF (reference sequence). CDR3 in DNA: TGTGCCACCAGTTTTAGGGGAGGGAGGAACGAGCAGTACTTC. This translates into CATSFRGGRNEQYF.

The chain recombines TRBV5-1 with TRBJ1-4; D gene unclear. Germline lookup yields CDR1 SGHRS and CDR2 YFSETQ. This CDR3 contains 14 residues. The germline V and J ends were trimmed by 2 bases and 8 bases, with 13 bases remaining between them. CDR3 protein: CASSLGGLGEKLFF. DNA for the CDR3: TGCGCCAGCAGCTTAGGAGGGTTGGGGGAAAAACTGTTTTTT.

The chain is built from TRBV20-1 and TRBJ2-3, with a weak D call TRBD2 (6 bases). V was cut by 2 bases and J by 11 bases, with 11 bases left in between. The CDR3 is made up of 11 amino acids. From germline, CDR1 is DFQATT and CDR2 SNEGSKA (reference sequence). The CDR3 DNA reads as TGCAGTGCTAGATCCCCGCGGGGGCAGTATTTT. Translation: CSARSPRGQYF.

This chain connects TRBV16 to TRBJ1-5; D is unresolved. The CDR3 is 15 amino acids. V was cut by 2 bases and J by 5 bases, with 13 bases left in between. CDR1 and CDR2 (germline): KGHSY, FQNENV. The CDR3 reads CASSQQLEIYQPQHF. CDR3 nucleotide sequence: TGTGCCAGCAGCCAACAACTCGAGATATATCAGCCCCAGCATTTT.

The CDR3 sequence: CASSQASADGYTF. The CDR3 DNA reads TGCGCCAGCAGCCAAGCGTCGGCTGACGGCTACACCTTC. The J gene is TRBJ1-2, the V gene TRBV4-1; D is undetermined. V lost 1 base and J 8 bases, leaving 11 bases between the germline ends. Germline CDR1 is MGHRA and CDR2 is YSYEKL. This CDR3 contains 13 residues.

This rearrangement joins TRBV7-8 to TRBJ2-7; the match to TRBD2 covers 13 bases. V shed 5 bases and J 5 bases; nucleotides not matched to a gene: 15. Germline-derived CDR1 and CDR2 are SGHVS and FQNEAQ. This CDR3 comprises 18 residues. CDR3: CASSPRSGLAGVFHEQYF. CDR3 coding DNA: TGTGCCAGCAGCCCCAGAAGCGGACTAGCGGGAGTGTTCCACGAGCAGTACTTC.

The gene calls are TRBV11-3 and TRBJ2-1; D may correspond to TRBD1 or TRBD2 (6 bases each). Trimming removed 1 base from V and 3 bases from J, with 13 bases in between. Germline values: CDR1 SGHNT, CDR2 YENEEA. The CDR3 has 16 residues. CDR3 region: CASSLGGTLHYNEQFF. The CDR3 DNA follows: TGTGCCAGCAGCTTAGGCGGGACACTCCACTACAATGAGCAGTTCTTC.

V and J are TRBV30 and TRBJ2-7, with 11 bases aligning to TRBD1. Germline CDR1 and CDR2: GTSNPN and SVGIG (reference sequence). The CDR3 has 14 amino acids. V trimming: 2 bases; J trimming: 6 bases; junction bases outside the gene matches: 6. This CDR3 reads CAWSRGQGAGEQYF. CDR3 DNA: TGTGCCTGGAGTCGCGGACAGGGGGCGGGCGAGCAGTACTTC.

The gene calls are TRBV19 and TRBJ1-2; no firm D call. In germline, CDR1 is LNHDA, CDR2 SQIVND (reference sequence). This CDR3 comprises 16 residues. V was clipped by 3 bases and J by 4 bases, with 18 bases between them. The CDR3 spells CASSIDRSGQPYGYTF. The CDR3, as DNA: TGTGCCAGTAGTATTGATAGATCGGGCCAGCCCTATGGCTACACCTTC.

CDR3 loop: CAISETGGYGYTF. The CDR3 DNA follows: TGTGCCATCAGTGAGACAGGGGGCTATGGCTACACCTTC. The chain recombines TRBV10-3 with TRBJ1-2; 8 nucleotides align to TRBD1. CDR1 is ENHRY and CDR2 is SYGVKD in the germline V gene. Trimming cost V 2 bases and J 4 bases; bases outside gene matches: 0. CDR3 length: 13 amino acids.

The V call is TRBV6-6, the J call TRBJ1-6; D ambiguous. Germline-derived CDR1 and CDR2 are MNHNY and SVGAGI (reference sequence). This CDR3 region has 16 residues. Trimming left V 2 bases short and J 8 bases short, with 16 bases between. The CDR3 nucleotides are TGTGCCAGCAGTTACGGTCAGCCCATCAGAGATTCACCCCTCCACTTT. Its translation is CASSYGQPIRDSPLHF.